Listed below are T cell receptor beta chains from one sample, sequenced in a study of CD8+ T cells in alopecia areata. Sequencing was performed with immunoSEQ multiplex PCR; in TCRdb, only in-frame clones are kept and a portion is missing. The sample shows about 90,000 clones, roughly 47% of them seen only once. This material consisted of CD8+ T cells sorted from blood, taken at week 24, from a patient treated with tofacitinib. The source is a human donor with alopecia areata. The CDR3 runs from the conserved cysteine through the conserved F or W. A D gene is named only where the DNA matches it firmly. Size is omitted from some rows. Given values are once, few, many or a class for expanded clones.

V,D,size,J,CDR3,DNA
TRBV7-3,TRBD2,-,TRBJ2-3,CASSLVESGRWADTQYF,TGTGCCAGCAGCTTAGTAGAGAGCGGGAGATGGGCAGATACGCAGTATTTT
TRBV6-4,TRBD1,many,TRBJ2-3,CASSDGQDADTQYF,TGTGCCAGCAGTGACGGACAGGACGCAGATACGCAGTATTTT
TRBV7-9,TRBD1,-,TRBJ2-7,CASNPGTASYEQYF,TGTGCCAGCAACCCCGGGACAGCCTCCTACGAGCAGTACTTC
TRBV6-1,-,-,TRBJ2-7,CASGGSGGTGEQYF,TGTGCCAGCGGGGGCTCAGGGGGGACCGGCGAGCAGTACTTC
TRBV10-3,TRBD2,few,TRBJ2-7,CAISVETSGGFHEQYF,TGTGCCATCAGTGTCGAGACTAGCGGGGGGTTCCACGAGCAGTACTTC
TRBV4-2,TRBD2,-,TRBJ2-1,CASRETAGALYNEQFF,TGTGCCAGCAGGGAAACGGCGGGAGCACTATACAATGAGCAGTTCTTC
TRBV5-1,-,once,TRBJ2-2,CASSAAGTRNTGELFF,TGCGCCAGCAGCGCGGCCGGGACAAGAAACACCGGGGAGCTGTTTTTT
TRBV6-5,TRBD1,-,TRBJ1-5,CASSYTGANQPQHF,TGTGCCAGCAGTTATACAGGGGCAAATCAGCCCCAGCATTTT
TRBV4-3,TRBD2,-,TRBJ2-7,CASSHRLAGDYEQYF,TGCGCCAGCAGCCACAGACTAGCGGGAGACTACGAGCAGTACTTC
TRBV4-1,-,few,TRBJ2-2,CASSQGQTTPTGELFF,TGCGCCAGCAGCCAAGGCCAGACTACCCCCACCGGGGAGCTGTTTTTT
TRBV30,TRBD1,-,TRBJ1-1,CAWDWDRNTEAFF,TGTGCCTGGGATTGGGACAGGAACACTGAAGCTTTCTTT
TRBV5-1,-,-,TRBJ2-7,CASRGTLTIPYEQYF,TGCGCCAGCAGGGGGACGCTGACTATCCCATACGAGCAGTACTTC
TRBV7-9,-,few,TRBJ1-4,CASSPEPARAANEKLFF,TGTGCCAGCAGCCCCGAGCCGGCCAGGGCGGCTAATGAAAAACTGTTTTTT
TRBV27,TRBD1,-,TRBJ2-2,CASSFGTGVGELFF,TGTGCCAGCAGTTTCGGGACAGGGGTCGGGGAGCTGTTTTTT
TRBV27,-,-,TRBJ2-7,CASSLQGWGEQYF,TGTGCCAGCAGTTTGCAGGGGTGGGGCGAGCAGTACTTC
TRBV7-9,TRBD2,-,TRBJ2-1,CASSLGGLANNEQFF,TGTGCCAGCAGCTTAGGAGGACTAGCAAACAATGAGCAGTTCTTC
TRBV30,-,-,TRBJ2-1,CAWSFDAGSGHNEQFF,TGTGCCTGGAGTTTCGATGCCGGGAGTGGCCACAATGAGCAGTTCTTC